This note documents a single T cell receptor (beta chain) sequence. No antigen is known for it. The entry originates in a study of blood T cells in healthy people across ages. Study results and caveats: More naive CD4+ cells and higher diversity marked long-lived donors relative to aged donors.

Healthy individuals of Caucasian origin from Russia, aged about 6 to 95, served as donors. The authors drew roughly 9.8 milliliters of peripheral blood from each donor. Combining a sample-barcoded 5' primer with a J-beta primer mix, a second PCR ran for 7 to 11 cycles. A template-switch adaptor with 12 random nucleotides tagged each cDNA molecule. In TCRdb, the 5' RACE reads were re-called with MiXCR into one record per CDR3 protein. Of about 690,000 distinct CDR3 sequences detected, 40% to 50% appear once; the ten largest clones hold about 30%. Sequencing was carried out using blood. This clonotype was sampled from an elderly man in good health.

The CDR3 spells CASSDIKNTEAFF. The CDR3 DNA reads as TGTGCCAGCTCGGACATCAAGAACACTGAAGCTTTCTTT. The chain combines TRBV28 with TRBJ1-1, with TRBD1 as a possible D gene (5 bases). Deletions cut 8 bases from V and 1 base from J, with 11 bases between. CDR3 size: 13 residues. The germline CDR1 and CDR2 sequences are MDHEN and SYDVKM.